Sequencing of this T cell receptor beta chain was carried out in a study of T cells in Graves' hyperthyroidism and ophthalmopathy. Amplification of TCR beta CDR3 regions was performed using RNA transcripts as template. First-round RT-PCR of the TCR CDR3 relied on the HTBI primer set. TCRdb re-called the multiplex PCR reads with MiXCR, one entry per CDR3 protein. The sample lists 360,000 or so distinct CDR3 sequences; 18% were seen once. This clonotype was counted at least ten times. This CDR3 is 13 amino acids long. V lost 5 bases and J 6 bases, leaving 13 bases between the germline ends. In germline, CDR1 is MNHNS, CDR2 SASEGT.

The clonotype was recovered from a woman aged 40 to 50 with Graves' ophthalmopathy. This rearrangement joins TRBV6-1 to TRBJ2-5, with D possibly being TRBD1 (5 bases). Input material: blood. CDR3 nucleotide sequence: TGTGCCAGCAGTCCAGGACAACTCCAGACCCAGTACTTC. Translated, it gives CASSPGQLQTQYF.